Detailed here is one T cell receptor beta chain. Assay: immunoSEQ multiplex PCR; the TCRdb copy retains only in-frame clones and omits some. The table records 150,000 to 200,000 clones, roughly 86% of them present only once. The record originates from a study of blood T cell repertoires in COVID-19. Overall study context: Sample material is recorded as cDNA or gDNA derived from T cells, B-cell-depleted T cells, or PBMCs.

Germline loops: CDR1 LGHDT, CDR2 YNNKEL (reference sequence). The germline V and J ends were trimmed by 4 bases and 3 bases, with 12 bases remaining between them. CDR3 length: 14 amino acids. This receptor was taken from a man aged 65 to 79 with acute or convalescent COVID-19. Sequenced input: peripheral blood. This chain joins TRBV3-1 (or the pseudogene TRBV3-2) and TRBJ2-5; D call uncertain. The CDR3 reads CASSPLAFEETQYF. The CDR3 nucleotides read TGTGCCAGCAGCCCGCTGGCTTTTGAAGAGACCCAGTACTTC.